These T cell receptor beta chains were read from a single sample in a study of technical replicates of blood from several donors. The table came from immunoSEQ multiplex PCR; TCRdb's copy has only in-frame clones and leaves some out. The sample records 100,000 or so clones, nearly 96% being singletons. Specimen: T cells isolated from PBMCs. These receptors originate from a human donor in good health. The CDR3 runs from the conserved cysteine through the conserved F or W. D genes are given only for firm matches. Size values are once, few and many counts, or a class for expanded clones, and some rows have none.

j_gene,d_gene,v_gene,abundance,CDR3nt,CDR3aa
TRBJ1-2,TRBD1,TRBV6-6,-,TGTGCCAGCAGTGACAGGGGTTTTAACTATGGCTACACCTTC,CASSDRGFNYGYTF
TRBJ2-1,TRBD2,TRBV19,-,TGTGCCAGTAGTATCGTCCTAGCGGGGGCCGGCTCCTACAATGAGCAGTTCTTC,CASSIVLAGAGSYNEQFF
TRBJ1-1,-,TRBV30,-,TGTGCCTGGAGTTCTCTATTCGCTCAGGGAGGCACTGAAGCTTTCTTT,CAWSSLFAQGGTEAFF
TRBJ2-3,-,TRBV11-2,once,TGTGCCAACCCACCGCTTGGGCGGGCCACAGATACGCAGTATTTT,CANPPLGRATDTQYF
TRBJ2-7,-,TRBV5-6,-,TGTGCCAGCAGCTTTTTGACAAGCTCCTACGAGCAGTACTTC,CASSFLTSSYEQYF
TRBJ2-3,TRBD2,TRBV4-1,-,TGCGCCAGCAGCCAAGAACTAGCGGGAGGGGGCGATACGCAGTATTTT,CASSQELAGGGDTQYF
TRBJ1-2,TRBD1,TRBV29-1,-,TGCAGCGTTGGGGGACAGGGGTACTATGGCTACACCTTC,CSVGGQGYYGYTF
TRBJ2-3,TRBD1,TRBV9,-,TGTGCCAGCAGCTCAAGGGGACAGATCACAGATACGCAGTATTTT,CASSSRGQITDTQYF
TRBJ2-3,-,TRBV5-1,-,TGCGCCAGTTCTAAAAGCACAGATACGCAGTATTTT,CASSKSTDTQYF
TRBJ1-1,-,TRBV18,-,TGTGCCAGCTCACCGACGACAGACACTGAAGCTTTCTTT,CASSPTTDTEAFF
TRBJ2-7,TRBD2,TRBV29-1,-,TGCAGCGTTGAGGTAGCGGGAGGGACCTACGAGCAGTACTTC,CSVEVAGGTYEQYF
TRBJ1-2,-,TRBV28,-,TGTGCCAGCAGTTTAGTGGAGGGCGCTCAAGGCTACACCTTC,CASSLVEGAQGYTF
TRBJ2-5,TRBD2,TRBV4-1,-,TGCGCCAGCAGCCGATTAGCGGGGCACAAAGAGACCCAGTACTTC,CASSRLAGHKETQYF
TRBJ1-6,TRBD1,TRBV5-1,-,TGCGCCAGCAGCTTGTACGGGACAGGGGCGGATTCACCCCTCCACTTT,CASSLYGTGADSPLHF
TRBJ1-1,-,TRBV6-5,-,TGTGCCAGCAGTTATTTGGCCTCAGGGGCTGAAGCTTTCTTT,CASSYLASGAEAFF
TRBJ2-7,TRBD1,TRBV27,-,TGTGCCAGCAGTAGGACAGGGGTCGAGCAGTACTTC,CASSRTGVEQYF
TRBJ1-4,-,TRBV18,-,TGTGCCAGCTCACCTGGGCAGGGCAGCGAAAAACTGTTTTTT,CASSPGQGSEKLFF
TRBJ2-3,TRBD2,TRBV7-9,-,TGTGCCAGCAGCACCGGCGGGCGGGAGAGGGCAGATACGCAGTATTTT,CASSTGGRERADTQYF
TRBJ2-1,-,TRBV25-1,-,TGTGCCAGCCTCCATGGGCGCAATGAGCAGTTCTTC,CASLHGRNEQFF
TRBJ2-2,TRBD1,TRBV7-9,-,TGTGCCAGCAGCTTCGGGACAGGGTCCCCCGGGGAGCTGTTTTTT,CASSFGTGSPGELFF
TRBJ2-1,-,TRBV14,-,TGTGCCAGCAGCCAGACTAACAATGAGCAGTTCTTC,CASSQTNNEQFF
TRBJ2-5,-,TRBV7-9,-,TGTGCCAGCAGCTTAAACGAGGGAGAGACCCAGTACTTC,CASSLNEGETQYF
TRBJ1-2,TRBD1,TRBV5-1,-,TGCGCCAGCAGCTCAGGGACAGGTTCGGGTGATGGCTACACCTTC,CASSSGTGSGDGYTF